A single T cell receptor beta chain is shown here with its context. The antigen is undetermined. These donors, healthy bone marrow donors, were studied. The sample belongs to a study of cytomegalovirus exposure and HLA in healthy donors. As for the study in general: Earlier, 150 million to 200 million T cells were analyzed, and 90 million to 140 million unique TCR beta sequences were found among them. Overall study results and limits: Follow-up analysis found HLA locus-dependent TCR association rates, highest for DRB1 and lowest for HLA-C.

The primer mix had 60 Vbeta and 13 Jbeta primers. The assay was immunoSEQ multiplex PCR, and TCRdb's table has in-frame clones only and misses some. This sample has about 150,000 clones, with approximately 80% found just once. Trimming took 3 bases from V and 4 from J; bases not matched to a gene: 2. Germline CDR1 and CDR2: SGHNT and YYREEE (reference sequence). CDR3 length: 16 amino acids. The receptor comes from a woman aged 40 to 50 in good health and CMV-seropositive. V usage is TRBV5-4 and J usage is TRBJ2-2, with 14 positions matching TRBD2. Sequenced: PBMCs. The CDR3 reads CASSSGLAGATGELFF. In DNA, the CDR3 is TGTGCCAGCAGCTCGGGACTAGCGGGAGCCACCGGGGAGCTGTTTTTT.